This T cell receptor (beta chain) derives from a study of PD-L1 blockade in urothelial cancer. Study-wide context: Males with bladder-origin urothelial cancer constituted about 85% of the 29 patients. Whole-study findings and limits: At 3 weeks on treatment, tumor-associated clones expanded more with durable benefit.

About this clone itself: The antigen remains undetermined.

Assay: immunoSEQ multiplex PCR; the TCRdb copy retains only in-frame clones and omits some. Among about 71,000 clones listed, roughly 91% were seen once. The germline CDR1 and CDR2 sequences are SGHNT and YYREEE (reference sequence). V shed 0 bases, J shed 2 bases, and the junction held 4 bases outside the gene matches. The CDR3 contains 15 residues. The sequence was collected from a man aged 55 to 70 with urothelial cancer. The chain combines TRBV5-4 with TRBJ2-5; 7 positions match TRBD2. Source: PBMCs, taken around atezolizumab (anti-PD-L1) treatment. CDR3 amino acids: CASSLGLAEQETQYF. CDR3 bases: TGTGCCAGCAGCTTGGGGCTAGCGGAACAAGAGACCCAGTACTTC.